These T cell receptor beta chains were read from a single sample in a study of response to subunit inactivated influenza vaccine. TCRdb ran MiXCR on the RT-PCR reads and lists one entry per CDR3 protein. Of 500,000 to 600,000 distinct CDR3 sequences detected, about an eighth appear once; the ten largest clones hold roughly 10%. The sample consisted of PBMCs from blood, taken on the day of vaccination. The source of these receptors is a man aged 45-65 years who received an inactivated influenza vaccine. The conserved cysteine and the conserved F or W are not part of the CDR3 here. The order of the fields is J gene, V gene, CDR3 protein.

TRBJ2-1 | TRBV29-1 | SVAATSGSRNEQF
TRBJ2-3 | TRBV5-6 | ASSKGLRTDTQN
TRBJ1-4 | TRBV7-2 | ASSLEGTGGNEKLF
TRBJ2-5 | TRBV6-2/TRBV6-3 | ASSYGGRRETQY
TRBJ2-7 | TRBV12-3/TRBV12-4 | ASSFRNEQY
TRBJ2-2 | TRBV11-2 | ASSLGVRGELF
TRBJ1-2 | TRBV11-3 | ASSLGDGYGYT
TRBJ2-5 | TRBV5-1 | ASSSRDRGLAGVMGETQY
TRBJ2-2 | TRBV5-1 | ASSLGDSINTGELF
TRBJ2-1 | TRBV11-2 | ASSIGQGAIEQF
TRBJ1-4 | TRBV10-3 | AISESDQRANEKLF
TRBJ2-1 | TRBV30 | AWSVNGNEQF
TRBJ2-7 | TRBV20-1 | SASKGTGFDEQY
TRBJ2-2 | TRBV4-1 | ASSQGRLAEAGELF
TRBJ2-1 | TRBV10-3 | AISEIAGGNEQF
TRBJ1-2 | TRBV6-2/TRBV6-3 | ASSYSALGTTVRSNYGYT
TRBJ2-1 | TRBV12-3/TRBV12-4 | ASSPAVMRRRF
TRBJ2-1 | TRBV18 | ASSPPGLGDFEQF
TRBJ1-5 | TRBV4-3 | ASSQGWGIQPQH
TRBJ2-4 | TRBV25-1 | ASNGLLGDIQY
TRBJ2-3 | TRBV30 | AWSVSGATGTQY
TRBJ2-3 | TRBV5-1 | ASSWRGDGTDTQY
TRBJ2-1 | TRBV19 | ASSIGYNEQF
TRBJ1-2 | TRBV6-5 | ASSYNSFYGYT
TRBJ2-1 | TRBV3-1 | ASSPQPGLAGVKRMINNEQF
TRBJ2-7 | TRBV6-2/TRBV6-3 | ASSYPPGEQY
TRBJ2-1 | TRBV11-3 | ASSLDYKSEQF
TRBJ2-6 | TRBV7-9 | ASRPTPRESNVLT
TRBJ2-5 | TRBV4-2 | ASSQDIGTSGRVEEETQY
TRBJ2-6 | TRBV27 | ASSLQGFSGANVLT
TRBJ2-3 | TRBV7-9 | ASSFFADPDTQY
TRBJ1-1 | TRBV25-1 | ASSATGNTEAF
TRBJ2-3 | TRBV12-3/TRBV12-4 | ASNPGLYFTDTQY
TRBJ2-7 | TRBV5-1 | ASSLDTEQY
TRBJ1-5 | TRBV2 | ASSEDRLLHQPQH
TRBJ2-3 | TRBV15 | ATSRRDNTDTQY
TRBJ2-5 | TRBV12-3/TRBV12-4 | ASTYRGWETQY
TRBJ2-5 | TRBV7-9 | ASSAGTLVETQY
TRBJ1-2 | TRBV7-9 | ASSPQSYGYT
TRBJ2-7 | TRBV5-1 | ASSPGGSGSSYEQY
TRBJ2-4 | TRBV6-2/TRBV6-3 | ASSYSAVTNIQY
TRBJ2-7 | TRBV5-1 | ASSLAVGAEQY
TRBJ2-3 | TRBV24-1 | ATSGVTGLSTDTQY
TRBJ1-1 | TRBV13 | ASSFGWNTEAF
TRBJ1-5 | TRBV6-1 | ASSEVGSNQPQH
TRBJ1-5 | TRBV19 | ASKTVLSNQPQH
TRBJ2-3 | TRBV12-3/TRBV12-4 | ASTRGGGLLDTQY
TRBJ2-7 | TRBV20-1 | SASLPGAYYEQY
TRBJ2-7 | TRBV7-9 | ASSPSGGYEQY
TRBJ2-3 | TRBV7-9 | VGGADERAQY
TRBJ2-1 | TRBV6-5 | ASSYGTSSNEQF
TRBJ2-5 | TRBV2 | ASGTGTGSLETQY
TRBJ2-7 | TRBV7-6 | ASSLEEGGLYEQY
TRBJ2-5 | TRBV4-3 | ASSPDLGETQY
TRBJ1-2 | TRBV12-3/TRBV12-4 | ASSREFYGYT
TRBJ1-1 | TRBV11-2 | ASKSWGRRNTEAF
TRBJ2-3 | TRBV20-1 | SAPGVWGNQY
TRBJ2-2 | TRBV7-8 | ASSLVQGIGELF
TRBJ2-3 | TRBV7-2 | ASSLLTPGATGDTQY